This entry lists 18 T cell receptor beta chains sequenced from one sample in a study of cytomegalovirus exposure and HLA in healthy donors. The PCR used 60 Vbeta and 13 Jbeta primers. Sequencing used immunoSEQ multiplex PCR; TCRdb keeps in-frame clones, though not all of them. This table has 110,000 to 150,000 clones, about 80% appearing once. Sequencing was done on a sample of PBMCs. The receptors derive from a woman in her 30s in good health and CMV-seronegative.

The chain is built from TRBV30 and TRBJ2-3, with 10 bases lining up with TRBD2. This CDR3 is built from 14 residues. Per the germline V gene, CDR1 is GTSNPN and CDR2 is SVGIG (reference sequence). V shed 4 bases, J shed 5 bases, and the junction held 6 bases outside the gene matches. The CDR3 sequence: CAWTSGGLVDTQYF. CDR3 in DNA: TGTGCCTGGACTAGCGGGGGACTGGTAGATACGCAGTATTTT.

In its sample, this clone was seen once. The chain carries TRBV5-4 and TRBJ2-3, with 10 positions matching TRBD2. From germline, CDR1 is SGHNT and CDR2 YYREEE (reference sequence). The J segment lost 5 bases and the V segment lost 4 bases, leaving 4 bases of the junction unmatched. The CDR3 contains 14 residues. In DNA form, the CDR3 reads TGTGCCAGCAGCCAAGCGGGGGGGATAGATACGCAGTATTTT. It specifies CASSQAGGIDTQYF.

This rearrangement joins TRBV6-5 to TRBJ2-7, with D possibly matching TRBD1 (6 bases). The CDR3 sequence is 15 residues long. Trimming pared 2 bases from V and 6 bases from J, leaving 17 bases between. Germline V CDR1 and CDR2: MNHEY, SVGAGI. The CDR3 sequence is CASSYGWQGIGEQYF. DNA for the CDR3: TGTGCCAGCAGTTACGGGTGGCAGGGGATCGGCGAGCAGTACTTC.

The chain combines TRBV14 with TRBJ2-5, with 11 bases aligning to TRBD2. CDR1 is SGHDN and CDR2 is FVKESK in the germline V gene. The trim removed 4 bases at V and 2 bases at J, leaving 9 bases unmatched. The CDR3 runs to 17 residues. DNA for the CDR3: TGTGCCAGCAGCCCCGGGACTAGCGGCCCCCGGCAAGAGACCCAGTACTTC. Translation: CASSPGTSGPRQETQYF.

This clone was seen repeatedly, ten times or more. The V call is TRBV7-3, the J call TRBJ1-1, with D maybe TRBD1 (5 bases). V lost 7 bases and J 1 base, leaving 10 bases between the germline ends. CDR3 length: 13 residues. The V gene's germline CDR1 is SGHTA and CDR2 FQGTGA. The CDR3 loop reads CASKRQRNTEAFF. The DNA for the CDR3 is TGTGCCAGCAAAAGACAGCGGAACACTGAAGCTTTCTTT.

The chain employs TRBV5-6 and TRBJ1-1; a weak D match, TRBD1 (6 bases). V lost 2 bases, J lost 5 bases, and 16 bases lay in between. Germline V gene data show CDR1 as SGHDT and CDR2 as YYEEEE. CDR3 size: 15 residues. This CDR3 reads CASSFSDRLRTEAFF. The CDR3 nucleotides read TGTGCCAGCAGCTTTAGTGACAGGCTGAGGACTGAAGCTTTCTTT.

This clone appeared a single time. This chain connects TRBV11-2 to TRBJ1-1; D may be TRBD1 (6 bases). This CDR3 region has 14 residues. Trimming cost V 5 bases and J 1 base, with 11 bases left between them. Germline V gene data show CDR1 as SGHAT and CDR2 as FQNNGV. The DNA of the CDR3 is TGTGCCAGCAGCGTCAGGGGTCGGAACACTGAAGCTTTCTTT. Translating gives CASSVRGRNTEAFF. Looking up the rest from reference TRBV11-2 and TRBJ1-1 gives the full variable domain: EAGVAQSPRYKIIEKRQSVAFWCNPISGHATLYWYQQILGQGPKLLIQFQNNGVVDDSQLPKDRFSAERLKGVDSTLKIQPAKLEDSAVYLCASSVRGRNTEAFFGQGTRLTVV.

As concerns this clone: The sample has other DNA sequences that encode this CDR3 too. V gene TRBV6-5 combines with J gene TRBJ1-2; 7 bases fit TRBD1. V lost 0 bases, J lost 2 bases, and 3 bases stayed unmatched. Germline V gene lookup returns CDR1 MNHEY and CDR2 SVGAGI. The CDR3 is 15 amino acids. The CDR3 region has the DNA TGTGCCAGCAGTTACTCGGACAGGCCAAACTATGGCTACACCTTC. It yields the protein CASSYSDRPNYGYTF.

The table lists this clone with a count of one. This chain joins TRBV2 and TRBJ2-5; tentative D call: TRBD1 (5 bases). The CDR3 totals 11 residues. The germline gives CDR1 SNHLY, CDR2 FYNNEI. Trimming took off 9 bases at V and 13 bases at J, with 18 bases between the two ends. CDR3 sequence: CASLGVADPYF. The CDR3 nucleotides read TGTGCCAGTTTAGGGGTGGCAGATCCGTACTTC.

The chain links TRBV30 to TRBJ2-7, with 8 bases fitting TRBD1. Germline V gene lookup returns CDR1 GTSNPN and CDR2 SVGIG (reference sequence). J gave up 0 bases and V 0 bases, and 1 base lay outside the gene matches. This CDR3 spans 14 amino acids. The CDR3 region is CAWSVQGGSYEQYF. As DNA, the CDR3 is TGTGCCTGGAGTGTACAGGGGGGCTCCTACGAGCAGTACTTC. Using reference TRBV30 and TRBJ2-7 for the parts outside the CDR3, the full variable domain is SQTIHQWPATLVQPVGSPLSLECTVEGTSNPNLYWYRQAAGRGLQLLFYSVGIGQISSEVPQNLSASRPQDRQFILSSKKLLLSDSGFYLCAWSVQGGSYEQYFGPGTRLTVT.

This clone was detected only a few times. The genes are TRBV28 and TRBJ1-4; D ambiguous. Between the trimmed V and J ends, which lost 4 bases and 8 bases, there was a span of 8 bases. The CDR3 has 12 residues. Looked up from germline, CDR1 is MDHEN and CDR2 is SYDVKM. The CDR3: CASSSIREKLFF. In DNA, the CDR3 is TGTGCCAGCAGTTCTATCCGGGAAAAACTGTTTTTT. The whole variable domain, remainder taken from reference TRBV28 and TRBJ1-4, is DVKVTQSSRYLVKRTGEKVFLECVQDMDHENMFWYRQDPGLGLRLIYFSYDVKMKEKGDIPEGYSVSREKKERFSLILESASTNQTSMYLCASSSIREKLFFGSGTQLSVL.

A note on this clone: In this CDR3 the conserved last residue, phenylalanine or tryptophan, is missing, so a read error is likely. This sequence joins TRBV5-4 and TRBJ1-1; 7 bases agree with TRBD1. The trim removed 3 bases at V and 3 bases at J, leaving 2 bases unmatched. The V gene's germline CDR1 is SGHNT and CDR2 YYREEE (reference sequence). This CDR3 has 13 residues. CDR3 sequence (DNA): TGTGCCAGCAGCTGGACAGGAGACACTGAAGCTTTCCTT. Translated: CASSWTGDTEAFL.

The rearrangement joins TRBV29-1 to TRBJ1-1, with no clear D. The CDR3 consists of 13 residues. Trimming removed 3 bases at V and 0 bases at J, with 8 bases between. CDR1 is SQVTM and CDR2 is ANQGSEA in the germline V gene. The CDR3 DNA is TGCAGCGTTGAGGAGGGCATGAACACTGAAGCTTTCTTT. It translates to CSVEEGMNTEAFF.

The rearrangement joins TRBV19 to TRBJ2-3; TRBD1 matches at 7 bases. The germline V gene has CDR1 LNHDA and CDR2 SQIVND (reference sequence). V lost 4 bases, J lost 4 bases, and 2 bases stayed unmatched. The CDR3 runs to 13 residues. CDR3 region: CASSKGAPDTQYF. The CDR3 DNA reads TGTGCCAGTAGTAAGGGGGCTCCAGATACGCAGTATTTT.

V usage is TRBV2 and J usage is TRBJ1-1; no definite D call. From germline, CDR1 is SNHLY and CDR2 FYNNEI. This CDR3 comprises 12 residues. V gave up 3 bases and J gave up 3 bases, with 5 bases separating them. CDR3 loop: CASSDGDTEAFF. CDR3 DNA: TGTGCCAGCAGTGACGGGGACACTGAAGCTTTCTTT.

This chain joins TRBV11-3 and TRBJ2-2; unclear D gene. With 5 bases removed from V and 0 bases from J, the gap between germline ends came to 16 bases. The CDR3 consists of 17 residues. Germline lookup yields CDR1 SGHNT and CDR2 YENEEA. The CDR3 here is CASSTTRMETNTGELFF. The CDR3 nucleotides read TGTGCCAGCAGCACGACCAGGATGGAAACGAACACCGGGGAGCTGTTTTTT.

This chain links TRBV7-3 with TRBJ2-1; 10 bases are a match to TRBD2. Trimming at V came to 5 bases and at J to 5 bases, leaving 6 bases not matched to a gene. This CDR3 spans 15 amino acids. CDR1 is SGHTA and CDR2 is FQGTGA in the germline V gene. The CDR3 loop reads CASSPTSGDHNEQFF. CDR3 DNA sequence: TGTGCCAGCAGCCCCACTAGCGGGGACCACAATGAGCAGTTCTTC.

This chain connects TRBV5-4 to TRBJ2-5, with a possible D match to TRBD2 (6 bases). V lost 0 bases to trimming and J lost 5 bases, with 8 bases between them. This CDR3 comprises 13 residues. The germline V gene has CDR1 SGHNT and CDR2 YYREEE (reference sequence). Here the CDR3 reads CASSLAGGETQYF. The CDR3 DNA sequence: TGTGCCAGCAGCTTGGCTGGGGGGGAGACCCAGTACTTC.